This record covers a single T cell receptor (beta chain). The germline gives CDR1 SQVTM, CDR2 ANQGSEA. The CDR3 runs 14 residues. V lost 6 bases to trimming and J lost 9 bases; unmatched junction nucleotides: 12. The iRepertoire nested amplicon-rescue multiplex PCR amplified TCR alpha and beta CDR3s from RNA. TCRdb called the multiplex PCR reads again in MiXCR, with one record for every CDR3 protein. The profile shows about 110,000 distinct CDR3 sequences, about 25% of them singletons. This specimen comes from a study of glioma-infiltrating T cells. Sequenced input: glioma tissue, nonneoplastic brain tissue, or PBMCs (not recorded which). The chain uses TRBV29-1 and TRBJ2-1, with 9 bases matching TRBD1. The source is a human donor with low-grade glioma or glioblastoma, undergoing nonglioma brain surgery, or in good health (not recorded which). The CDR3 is CSVDRDRERSEQFF. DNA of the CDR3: TGCAGCGTAGACCGGGACAGGGAAAGAAGTGAGCAGTTCTTC.